A selection of T cell receptor beta chains follows, all from one sample in a study of blood T cell repertoires in COVID-19. Some clones are missing from TCRdb's copy, which holds only in-frame ones; the method was immunoSEQ multiplex PCR. The table includes approximately 200,000 clones, approximately 94% detected once. The sequencing sample was made of peripheral blood. These receptors all stem from a man aged 25-40 years with COVID-19, enrolled during active disease. Each CDR3 is given with its conserved first and last residue. Each record gives: CDR3 protein, V gene, D gene, clone size. The D gene is left open where the match is weak. A clone size is listed for some rows: how often the clone was seen (once, few, many), or a class if it is expanded.

CDR3 protein: CASSYISGNEQFF
V gene: TRBV6-5
D gene: NA
clone size: NA

CDR3 protein: CAARTQENTEAFF
V gene: TRBV10-3
D gene: NA
clone size: NA

CDR3 protein: CASSPRPRSSYNEQFF
V gene: TRBV7-9
D gene: NA
clone size: NA

CDR3 protein: CASSLGQGFYNEQFF
V gene: TRBV5-1
D gene: NA
clone size: NA

CDR3 protein: CASSLASGYNEQFF
V gene: TRBV5-1
D gene: NA
clone size: few

CDR3 protein: CASSPGGRNYGYTF
V gene: TRBV6-6
D gene: NA
clone size: NA

CDR3 protein: CASSTSVPGKLFF
V gene: TRBV28
D gene: NA
clone size: NA

CDR3 protein: CASSQVAGTGGNGYTF
V gene: TRBV3-1/TRBV3-2
D gene: TRBD1
clone size: NA

CDR3 protein: CASSLRGGTYTQYF
V gene: TRBV27
D gene: TRBD2
clone size: NA

CDR3 protein: CASSYSRGSYEQYF
V gene: TRBV6-5
D gene: NA
clone size: NA

CDR3 protein: CASSRVPSSGANVLTF
V gene: TRBV6-2/TRBV6-3
D gene: NA
clone size: NA

CDR3 protein: CASSEPASFNQPQHF
V gene: TRBV2
D gene: NA
clone size: NA

CDR3 protein: CATSRDRGNQPQHF
V gene: TRBV15
D gene: NA
clone size: few

CDR3 protein: CASSTLGGANEKLFF
V gene: TRBV5-4
D gene: NA
clone size: NA

CDR3 protein: CASSVAAEGELFF
V gene: TRBV9
D gene: NA
clone size: NA

CDR3 protein: CASRYYRGLKLTEAFF
V gene: TRBV5-5
D gene: TRBD1
clone size: NA

CDR3 protein: CASSFTGGQNYGYTF
V gene: TRBV5-1
D gene: NA
clone size: NA

CDR3 protein: CASRTVSAYEQYF
V gene: TRBV27
D gene: NA
clone size: NA

CDR3 protein: CASSPRTGGYEQYF
V gene: TRBV9
D gene: TRBD1
clone size: NA

CDR3 protein: CASQRDTNQPQHF
V gene: TRBV2
D gene: NA
clone size: NA

CDR3 protein: CASAPGLAGSGGYNEQFF
V gene: TRBV27
D gene: TRBD2
clone size: NA

CDR3 protein: CASNPDLSNHLYSGNTIYF
V gene: TRBV14
D gene: NA
clone size: NA

CDR3 protein: CASSLGRGSYNEQFF
V gene: TRBV7-2
D gene: NA
clone size: NA

CDR3 protein: CASSEAVGRASVIRFF
V gene: TRBV6-1
D gene: NA
clone size: NA

CDR3 protein: CASSFQGTENTEAFF
V gene: TRBV5-4
D gene: TRBD1
clone size: NA

CDR3 protein: CAISGTSGGANEQFF
V gene: TRBV10-3
D gene: TRBD2
clone size: NA

CDR3 protein: CASSLVVSANYGYTF
V gene: TRBV7-2
D gene: NA
clone size: NA

CDR3 protein: CASSAGHRGGYGYTF
V gene: TRBV9
D gene: NA
clone size: NA

CDR3 protein: CASSTGQGDGYTF
V gene: TRBV2
D gene: TRBD1
clone size: NA

CDR3 protein: CASSPDRVQPQHF
V gene: TRBV19
D gene: TRBD1
clone size: NA

CDR3 protein: CASSDGRGERYGYTF
V gene: TRBV9
D gene: NA
clone size: NA

CDR3 protein: CASSIHGDSGYTF
V gene: TRBV6-5
D gene: NA
clone size: NA

CDR3 protein: CASSSGQRDYGYTF
V gene: TRBV19
D gene: NA
clone size: once

CDR3 protein: CASSFKPNEQFF
V gene: TRBV7-9
D gene: NA
clone size: NA

CDR3 protein: CASSFYSSGANVLTF
V gene: TRBV27
D gene: NA
clone size: NA

CDR3 protein: CASSLARQPNTEAFF
V gene: TRBV5-5
D gene: NA
clone size: NA

CDR3 protein: CASSSRDRGTDVQETQYF
V gene: TRBV11-3
D gene: TRBD1
clone size: once

CDR3 protein: CASSLAVGMNTEAFF
V gene: TRBV7-9
D gene: NA
clone size: NA

CDR3 protein: CASSPPVGASYEQYF
V gene: TRBV13
D gene: NA
clone size: NA

CDR3 protein: CASSVGRVGYTEAFF
V gene: TRBV14
D gene: NA
clone size: NA

CDR3 protein: CASSGGQTKSSGNTIYF
V gene: TRBV6-1
D gene: TRBD1
clone size: NA

CDR3 protein: CASSYAPWDRKETQYF
V gene: TRBV6-5
D gene: TRBD1
clone size: once